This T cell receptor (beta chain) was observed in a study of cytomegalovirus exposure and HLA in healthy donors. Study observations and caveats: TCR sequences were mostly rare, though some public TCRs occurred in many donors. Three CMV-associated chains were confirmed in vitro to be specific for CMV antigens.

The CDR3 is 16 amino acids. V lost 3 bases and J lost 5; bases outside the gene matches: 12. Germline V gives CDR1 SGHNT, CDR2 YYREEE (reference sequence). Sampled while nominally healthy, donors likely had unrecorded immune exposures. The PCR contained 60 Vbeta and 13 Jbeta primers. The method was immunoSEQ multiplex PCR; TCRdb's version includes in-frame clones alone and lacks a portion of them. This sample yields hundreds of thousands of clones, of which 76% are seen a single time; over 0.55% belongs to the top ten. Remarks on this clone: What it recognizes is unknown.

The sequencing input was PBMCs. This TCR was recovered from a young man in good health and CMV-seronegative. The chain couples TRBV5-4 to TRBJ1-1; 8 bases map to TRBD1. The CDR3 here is CASSSAGQGAWTEAFF. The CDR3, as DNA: TGTGCCAGCAGCTCCGCCGGACAGGGTGCGTGGACTGAAGCTTTCTTT.